Presented here are 17 T cell receptor beta chains from one specimen sequenced in a study of spatial heterogeneity in lung cancer. The time point denotes: blood taken at disease recurrence. Tumor, nontumor lung or frozen PBMC supplied whole RNA that was sequenced unsorted. Using its own MiXCR run on the 5' RACE reads, TCRdb lists one record per CDR3 protein. The sample has over 7,500 distinct CDR3 sequences; roughly 3.9% are singletons. Sequencing used PBMCs, obtained at recurrence. The receptors come from a female donor with early-stage non-small cell lung cancer.

This clonotype was counted many times. This beta chain is an off-target read within a library intended for alpha chains, so its frequency means little. This chain connects TRBV7-8 to TRBJ1-2, with D tentatively TRBD1 (6 bases). Germline assignment: CDR1 SGHVS and CDR2 FQNEAQ. The CDR3 spans 16 residues. Trimming took 1 base from V and 4 from J, leaving 16 bases between them. The CDR3 sequence is CASSLGRRGLRYGYTF. The DNA for the CDR3 is TGTGCCAGCAGCTTAGGTCGCAGGGGCCTACGCTATGGCTACACCTTC.

In its sample, this clonotype was seen many times. Found in a library prepared for alpha chains, this beta chain is an off-target read, and its abundance has little meaning. V usage is TRBV7-9 and J usage is TRBJ2-5; 10 bases fit TRBD2. Looked up from germline, CDR1 is SEHNR and CDR2 is FQNEAQ (reference sequence). The CDR3 length is 16 residues. V lost 1 base and J lost 1; bases outside the gene matches: 3. In DNA form, the CDR3 reads TGTGCCAGCAGCTTAGGGGCTAGCGGGGGCCAAGAGACCCAGTACTTC. Translation: CASSLGASGGQETQYF.

This clonotype was observed at least ten times. This beta chain came through as a stray read in a library set up for alpha chains, and its size says little. V and J are TRBV12-3 or TRBV12-4 and TRBJ2-5; D may match TRBD1 or TRBD2 (5 bases each). V lost 7 bases, J lost 1 base, and 31 bases lay in between. The CDR3 spans 20 residues. CDR3: CASTSLPRFGGGVLQETQYF. DNA for the CDR3: TGTGCCAGCACCTCTCTTCCCAGATTTGGTGGGGGTGTCCTCCAAGAGACCCAGTACTTC.

Within the sample, this clonotype is medium-sized. This beta chain is an off-target read within a library intended for alpha chains, so its frequency means little. The chain is built from TRBV29-1 and TRBJ2-2, with D perhaps matching TRBD1 (5 bases). This CDR3 comprises 15 residues. Germline V gene lookup returns CDR1 SQVTM and CDR2 ANQGSEA. V dropped 7 bases and J dropped 1 base, with 16 bases sitting between them. CDR3 loop: CSALYGQGNTGELFF. CDR3 sequence (DNA): TGCAGCGCTCTTTACGGGCAGGGGAACACCGGGGAGCTGTTTTTT.

This clonotype was recorded many times. For a library built for alpha chains, this beta chain is a stray read; little rests on its size. The chain recombines TRBV20-1 with TRBJ2-3, with D possibly being TRBD2 (5 bases). With 3 bases removed from V and 5 bases from J, the gap between germline ends came to 18 bases. Germline V gives CDR1 DFQATT, CDR2 SNEGSKA (reference sequence). This CDR3 is 15 amino acids long. The CDR3 is CSARPFSGKVDTQYF. CDR3 bases: TGCAGTGCTAGGCCCTTTTCGGGGAAGGTAGATACGCAGTATTTT.

Relative to its sample, this clonotype is medium-sized. This beta chain turned up in a library designed for alpha chains; as an off-target read, its abundance says little. V is TRBV6-1 and J is TRBJ2-7, with unresolved D. V was clipped by 3 bases and J by 2 bases, with 2 bases between them. CDR1 and CDR2 from the germline V gene are MNHNS and SASEGT. The CDR3 sequence is 11 residues long. The CDR3 loop is CASSEPYEQYF. DNA of the CDR3: TGTGCCAGCAGTGAGCCCTACGAGCAGTACTTC.

This clonotype occurred a few times. A library prepared for alpha chains yielded this beta chain as an off-target read; its size is of little meaning. The chain couples TRBV7-2 to TRBJ2-7; D call uncertain. The CDR3 length is 15 residues. In germline, CDR1 is SGHTA, CDR2 FQGNSA. V gave up 1 base and J gave up 2 bases, with 12 bases separating them. CDR3 region: CASSLGRPQTYEQYF. DNA of the CDR3: TGTGCCAGCAGCTTAGGGCGACCCCAAACCTACGAGCAGTACTTC. Full variable domain (missing parts from reference TRBV7-2 and TRBJ2-7): GAGVSQSPSNKVTEKGKDVELRCDPISGHTALYWYRQSLGQGLEFLIYFQGNSAPDKSGLPSDRFSAERTGGSVSTLTIQRTQQEDSAVYLCASSLGRPQTYEQYFGPGTRLTVT.

This clonotype was seen many times. Because the library targeted alpha chains, this beta chain is an off-target read whose size means little. The chain carries TRBV5-5 and TRBJ1-6; D perhaps matches TRBD1 (6 bases). The ends were cut back, 4 bases at V and 5 bases at J, with 13 bases in the middle. The CDR3 has 15 amino acids. Per germline, CDR1 SGHKS and CDR2 YYEKEE (reference sequence). The CDR3 region has the DNA TGTGCCAGCAGCGGGGGGACATCGCATAATTCACCCCTCCACTTT. As protein: CASSGGTSHNSPLHF.

There are many counts of this clonotype. Found in a library prepared for alpha chains, this beta chain is an off-target read, and its abundance has little meaning. J is TRBJ2-1 and V is TRBV7-8, with TRBD2 matching 16 bases. Trimming cost V 2 bases and J 5 bases; bases outside gene matches: 9. The germline V gene has CDR1 SGHVS and CDR2 FQNEAQ. CDR3 length: 19 amino acids. CDR3 region: CASSLPGTSGGANNNEQFF. DNA for the CDR3: TGTGCCAGCAGCTTACCTGGGACTAGCGGGGGGGCAAATAACAATGAGCAGTTCTTC.

In this sample, this clonotype turned up many times. As an off-target read in a library built for alpha chains, this beta chain has a frequency of little significance. The chain joins TRBV6-1 to TRBJ2-2; no clear D. In germline, CDR1 is MNHNS, CDR2 SASEGT. The CDR3 is 14 amino acids. Trimming pared 2 bases from V and 6 bases from J, leaving 10 bases between. The CDR3 DNA sequence: TGTGCCAGCAGTGAACAGATCTCCGCCGGGGAGCTGTTTTTT. Protein product: CASSEQISAGELFF.

This clonotype was found many times. Since the library was made to target alpha chains, this beta chain is a stray read and its abundance is not meaningful. This sequence joins TRBV9 and TRBJ2-2; no firm D call. This CDR3 contains 13 residues. Germline lookup yields CDR1 SGDLS and CDR2 YYNGEE. Trimming removed 4 bases at V and 7 bases at J, with 11 bases between. The CDR3 loop is CASSSRVDGELFF. The CDR3 bases are TGTGCCAGCAGCTCCCGGGTAGACGGGGAGCTGTTTTTT.

This clonotype is judged medium-sized. As an off-target read in a library built for alpha chains, this beta chain has a frequency of little significance. The rearrangement links TRBV4-3 to TRBJ2-5; D is ambiguous. Trimming removed 0 bases from V and 5 bases from J, with 7 bases in between. Germline values: CDR1 LGHNA, CDR2 YSLEER. CDR3 length equals 13 residues. CDR3 protein: CASSQDRHETQYF. The CDR3 bases are TGCGCCAGCAGCCAAGATAGACACGAGACCCAGTACTTC.

By share, this clonotype ranks as medium-sized. The library was prepared for alpha chains; this beta chain is a stray read, so its frequency means little. The genes are TRBV28 and TRBJ2-5; D is undetermined. The germline V gene encodes CDR1 MDHEN and CDR2 SYDVKM. This CDR3 is built from 15 residues. V was trimmed by 7 bases and J by 1 base, leaving 16 bases between them. The CDR3 DNA follows: TGTGCCAGCACCAGCAGGCGGCAGGCCCAAGAGACCCAGTACTTC. It yields the protein CASTSRRQAQETQYF.

This clonotype appeared many times. The library was built for alpha chains, so this beta chain is an off-target read and its size means little. The rearrangement uses TRBV20-1 and TRBJ2-7; 15 bases fit TRBD2. The CDR3 has 14 residues. The germline CDR1 and CDR2 sequences are DFQATT and SNEGSKA (reference sequence). V shed 1 base, J shed 5 bases, and the junction held 0 bases outside the gene matches. CDR3 protein: CSARGTSGGDEQYF. DNA for the CDR3: TGCAGTGCTAGAGGGACTAGCGGGGGGGACGAGCAGTACTTC.

There are a few counts of this clonotype. In a library made to pick up alpha chains, this beta chain is a stray read with a size that means little. This chain connects TRBV5-1 to TRBJ2-3; possible D gene TRBD1, 7 bases. The CDR3 totals 15 residues. V lost 2 bases and J 2 bases, leaving 12 bases between the germline ends. Germline assignment: CDR1 SGHRS and CDR2 YFSETQ. CDR3 sequence reads: CASSLPGGYTDTQYF. The CDR3 DNA reads as TGCGCCAGCAGCTTACCAGGGGGGTACACAGATACGCAGTATTTT.

This clonotype occurred many times. Since it is a stray read in a library aimed at alpha chains, this beta chain has a size that is not meaningful. The J gene is TRBJ2-2, the V gene TRBV12-3 or TRBV12-4; TRBD1 matches at 9 bases. Unmatched junction bases numbered 3, after V lost 6 bases and J lost 7 bases. CDR3 length: 13 amino acids. The CDR3, as DNA: TGTGCCAGCAGGAACAGGGGGCACGGGGAGCTGTTTTTT. Protein: CASRNRGHGELFF.

This clonotype ranks as medium-sized (0.01 to 0.1%). Little can be read into the size of this beta chain, an off-target read in a library designed for alpha chains. This rearrangement joins TRBV28 to TRBJ1-2, with D unclear. The CDR3 spans 14 residues. The V end lost 6 bases, the J end lost 5 bases, and 16 bases lay between the germline ends. Germline lookup yields CDR1 MDHEN and CDR2 SYDVKM. As DNA, the CDR3 is TGTGCCAGCAGCCCTCGGACCCCGGGGTATGGCTACACCTTC. It translates to CASSPRTPGYGYTF.